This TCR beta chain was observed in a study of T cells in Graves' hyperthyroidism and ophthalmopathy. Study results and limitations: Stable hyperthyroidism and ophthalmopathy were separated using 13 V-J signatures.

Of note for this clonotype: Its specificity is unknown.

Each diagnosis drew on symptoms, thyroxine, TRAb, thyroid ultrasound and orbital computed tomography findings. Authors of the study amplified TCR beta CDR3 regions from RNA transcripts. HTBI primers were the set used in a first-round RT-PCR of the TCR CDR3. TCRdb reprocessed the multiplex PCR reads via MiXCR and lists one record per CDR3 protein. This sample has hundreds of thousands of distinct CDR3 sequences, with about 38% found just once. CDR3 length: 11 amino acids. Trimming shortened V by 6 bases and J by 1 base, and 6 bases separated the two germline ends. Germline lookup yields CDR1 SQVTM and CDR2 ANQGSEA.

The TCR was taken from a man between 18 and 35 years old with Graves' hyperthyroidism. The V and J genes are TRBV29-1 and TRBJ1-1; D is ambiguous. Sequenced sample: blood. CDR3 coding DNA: TGCAGCGTGTCGGCGAACACTGAAGCTTTCTTT. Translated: CSVSANTEAFF. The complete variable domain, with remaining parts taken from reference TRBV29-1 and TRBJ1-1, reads SAVISQKPSRDICQRGTSLTIQCQVDSQVTMMFWYRQQPGQSLTLIATANQGSEATYESGFVIDKFPISRPNLTFSTLTVSNMSPEDSSIYLCSVSANTEAFFGQGTRLTVV.